This is a list of T cell receptor beta chains from one sample in a study of identical twins. TCRdb redid the calling of the 5' RACE reads with MiXCR, one entry per CDR3 protein. Among 250,000 or so distinct CDR3 sequences, about 9% were seen once, and the ten largest hold around 3%. The sample was also linked to a second study, of yellow fever vaccine responses in identical twins.

The sequenced sample consisted of CD8+ T cells sorted from blood. These TCRs come from a young woman in good health. The CDR3 runs from the conserved cysteine through the conserved F or W. The D gene is left open where the match is weak. Clone size is not always given. Where it is, it says once, few, many or a class for expanded clones.

j_call v_call d_call clone_size cdr3_aa cdr3_nt
TRBJ2-3 TRBV27 NA NA CASSRRGMTDTQYF TGTGCCAGCAGCAGACGGGGGATGACAGATACGCAGTATTTT
TRBJ2-1 TRBV4-2 TRBD2 NA CASSQGAGGGKVIDEQFF TGTGCCAGCAGCCAAGGGGCGGGGGGGGGTAAGGTTATCGATGAGCAGTTCTTC
TRBJ2-3 TRBV5-5 TRBD2 few CASSWMTSGGADTQYF TGTGCCAGCAGCTGGATGACTAGCGGGGGGGCAGATACGCAGTATTTT
TRBJ2-2 TRBV2 NA NA CASNPTGELFF TGTGCCAGCAATCCTACCGGGGAGCTGTTTTTT
TRBJ2-5 TRBV7-9 NA NA CASSLAEGQETQYF TGTGCCAGCAGCTTAGCTGAAGGCCAAGAGACCCAGTACTTC
TRBJ2-7 TRBV4-3 TRBD1 many CASSQDGDSSYEQYF TGCGCCAGCAGCCAAGACGGGGACAGCTCCTACGAGCAGTACTTC
TRBJ2-5 TRBV7-3 TRBD2 NA CASSLYGGGAGETQYF TGTGCCAGCAGCTTATATGGCGGGGGGGCCGGAGAGACCCAGTACTTC
TRBJ2-1 TRBV27 NA NA CASSTNLNYRDPVGNEQFF TGTGCCAGCAGTACGAATCTTAACTACAGGGACCCAGTGGGGAATGAGCAGTTCTTC
TRBJ2-1 TRBV7-9 NA many CASSYGSPWGNEQFF TGTGCCAGCAGTTACGGGAGTCCTTGGGGCAATGAGCAGTTCTTC
TRBJ2-7 TRBV7-2 NA NA CASSLERTTEQYF TGTGCCAGCAGCTTAGAACGTACCACCGAGCAGTACTTC
TRBJ2-7 TRBV4-1 NA many CASSQPGTYEQYF TGCGCCAGCAGCCAACCTGGGACCTACGAGCAGTACTTC
TRBJ2-7 TRBV4-3 NA many CASSQGDVGEQYF TGCGCCAGCAGCCAGGGGGACGTCGGCGAGCAGTACTTC
TRBJ2-1 TRBV12-3/TRBV12-4 TRBD2 many CASSFSAGAYNEQFF TGTGCCAGCAGTTTCTCAGCGGGAGCTTACAATGAGCAGTTCTTC
TRBJ2-7 TRBV10-3 NA NA CAITQSAAKTYEQYF TGTGCCATCACACAGTCGGCAGCAAAAACCTACGAGCAGTACTTC
TRBJ2-1 TRBV4-3 NA NA CASSQGHLNNEQFF TGCGCCAGCAGCCAGGGCCATTTGAACAATGAGCAGTTCTTC
TRBJ2-6 TRBV5-1 NA many CASSLWGPQGNSGANVLTF TGCGCCAGCAGCCTGTGGGGCCCACAGGGTAACTCTGGGGCCAACGTCCTGACTTTC